The source of this T cell receptor (beta chain) is a study of T cell repertoires in cytomegalovirus infection. Study background: It was recently identified HLA-C-restricted and well-studied HLA-B-restricted CMV epitopes that the study used. In public TCR beta signatures, there were indications of both CMV infection and matching HLA type.

One entry per CDR3 protein results from TCRdb running MiXCR on the reads. The profile shows approximately 600,000 distinct CDR3 sequences, about 39% of them singletons. The germline gives CDR1 SGHAT, CDR2 FQDESV (reference sequence). This CDR3 has 15 residues. Losses at the gene ends were 5 bases for V and 4 bases for J; bases not matched to a gene: 9. Study-wide results and limits: Summed public TCR beta family frequency identified CMV carriers bearing the relevant HLA. HLA-C-restricted CMV clonotypes gave the most frequent clonotype in two of eight donors.

About this clonotype: Its target is unknown.

The receptor was derived from a human donor in good health (CMV status not recorded). Some clones in this sample may be carry-over from other donors' samples. Material: cultured PBMCs, obtained from culture after CMV antigen stimulation. The chain links TRBV11-1 to TRBJ2-3, with 7 bases fitting TRBD2. The CDR3 here is CASSPQGAGADTQYF. The DNA for the CDR3 is TGTGCCAGCAGCCCCCAAGGGGCGGGGGCAGATACGCAGTATTTT.